This T cell receptor (beta chain) is drawn from a study of control samples from healthy donors and cancer patients. This CDR3 spans 16 amino acids. Trimming at V came to 4 bases and at J to 3 bases, leaving 4 bases not matched to a gene. Germline CDR1 reads SGHRS; CDR2 reads YFSETQ. Clones were read by immunoSEQ multiplex PCR, and TCRdb kept only the in-frame ones, dropping some. The sample consists of approximately 170,000 clones, 75% to 95% of them appearing once. This clonotype was sampled from a woman aged 30 to 39 in good health. This sequence joins TRBV5-1 and TRBJ2-3, with 14 bases fitting TRBD2. Specimen: blood. CDR3 residues: CASSPGLAGGTDTQYF. The DNA of the CDR3 is TGCGCCAGCAGCCCAGGACTAGCGGGAGGTACAGATACGCAGTATTTT. Using reference TRBV5-1 and TRBJ2-3 for the parts outside the CDR3, the full variable domain is KAGVTQTPRYLIKTRGQQVTLSCSPISGHRSVSWYQQTPGQGLQFLFEYFSETQRNKGNFPGRFSGRQFSNSRSEMNVSTLELGDSALYLCASSPGLAGGTDTQYFGPGTRLTVL.